This T cell receptor beta chain was observed in a study of T cells in Graves' hyperthyroidism and ophthalmopathy. RNA transcripts were the template for amplifying TCR beta CDR3 regions. When the TCR CDR3 underwent first-round RT-PCR, the HTBI primer set was used. TCRdb re-called the multiplex PCR reads through MiXCR, storing one row per CDR3 protein. The table records about 690,000 distinct CDR3 sequences, approximately 15% of them present only once. Germline V lookup: CDR1 MNHEY, CDR2 SMNVEV (reference sequence). The CDR3 is 14 amino acids. Trimming took 5 bases from V and 7 from J; bases not matched to a gene: 8. Reasons for excluding patients were uncontrolled infection, other autoimmune disease, pregnancy or lactation. Study-level points and caveats: A model using 13 V-J features told ophthalmopathy apart from stable hyperthyroidism. The model identified upcoming ophthalmopathy a median approximately six months ahead of onset.

Worth noting for this clonotype: Its matching antigen is unknown.

The rearrangement uses TRBV27 and TRBJ1-1; 9 bases map to TRBD1. Sequencing was performed on blood. The TCR originated in a man aged 45-65 years with Graves' hyperthyroidism. The CDR3 DNA is TGTGCCAGCAGTCGACAGGGGGTAAGGGGTGAAGCTTTCTTT. Translating gives CASSRQGVRGEAFF.